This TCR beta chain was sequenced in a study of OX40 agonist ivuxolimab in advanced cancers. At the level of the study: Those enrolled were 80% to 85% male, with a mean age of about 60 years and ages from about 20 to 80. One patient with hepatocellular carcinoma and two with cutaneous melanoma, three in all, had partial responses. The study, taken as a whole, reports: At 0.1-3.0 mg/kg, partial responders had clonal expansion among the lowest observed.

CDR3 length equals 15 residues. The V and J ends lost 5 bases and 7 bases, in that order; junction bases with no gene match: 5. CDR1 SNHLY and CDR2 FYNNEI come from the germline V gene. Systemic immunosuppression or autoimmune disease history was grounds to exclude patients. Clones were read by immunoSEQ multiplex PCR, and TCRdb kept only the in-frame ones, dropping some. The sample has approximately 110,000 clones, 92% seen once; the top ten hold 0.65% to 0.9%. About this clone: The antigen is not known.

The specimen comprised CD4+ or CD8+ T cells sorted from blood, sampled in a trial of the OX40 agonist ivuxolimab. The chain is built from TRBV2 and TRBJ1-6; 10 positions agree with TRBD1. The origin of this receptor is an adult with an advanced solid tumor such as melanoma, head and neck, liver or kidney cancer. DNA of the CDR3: TGTGCCAGCAGTCGGACGGGACAGGGGAATTCACCCCTCCACTTT. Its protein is CASSRTGQGNSPLHF.